This TCR beta chain came from a study of cytomegalovirus exposure and HLA in healthy donors (dated by TCRdb to 2016 to 2017). For context, the study as a whole: According to an earlier analysis of 587 of the donors, 150 million to 200 million T cells yielded roughly 100 million unique TCR beta sequences and 276 Gb of sequence data. About 320 gigabases of sequencing data and tens of millions of unique TCR sequences were included in an early release covering under 650 HLA-typed donors. Class I and class II HLA loci were covered by the typing at four-digit resolution. Among about 400 genotyped donors of the cohort, an average of around 250,000 unique TCR beta nucleotide sequences was sequenced per donor, of which approximately 18% were non-productive. The study aimed to test whether signatures of past pathogen exposure could be identified by cataloging public T cell receptors. Every discovery cohort repertoire had been produced on one sequencing platform. In an earlier analysis of over 550 of the donors, high-throughput TCR beta sequencing was used to judge whether each TCR beta V gene segment behaved as functional or pseudogenic. The genetic ancestry cluster associated with self-reported Caucasian donors included around 76% of the approximately 430 genotyped donors. The study profiled the T cell repertoires of hundreds of subjects by immunosequencing and related them to cytomegalovirus serostatus. The number of typed donors differed by locus: about 620-640 for A, B, C, DRB1 and DQB1; about 520 for DQA1; some 590 for DPA1; and some 430 for DPB1. Donor age, sex, ethnicity and CMV serostatus were collected together with the repertoire data. A later genetic analysis took genome-wide SNP genotypes for about three fifths of the 666 donors and used that subset as a discovery cohort. Rather than drawing on any new phenotypic data, the later analysis identified candidate immune exposures from TCR beta sequences and the way those sequences occurred across donors. To predict cytomegalovirus infection status, the study combined high-throughput TCR immunosequencing, statistical association of individual TCRs with disease status, and machine learning. A later analysis re-examined previously published TCR beta repertoires from hundreds of donors and added high-resolution HLA genotyping to investigate patterns of TCR occurrence. Four to six DR-DQ haplotypes were handled as single units for association and clustering, since linkage in the cohort was strong. A separate validation cohort of over a hundred different subjects was used in addition to the roughly 620-subject first cohort. The paper's findings and limits, for the study overall: A later analysis found that TCR association rates varied across HLA loci, with DRB1 alleles showing the most associated TCRs and HLA-C alleles the fewest. A cluster of highly shared sequence variants was judged likely to represent a technical artifact of the sequencing pipeline. Immune exposure information for the cohort was limited to CMV serostatus. In a later analysis, several top co-occurrence clusters were reported to appear linked to parvovirus B19, influenza, CMV and Epstein-Barr virus. A further reported finding was that TCR beta sequences accurately predicted the HLA-A and HLA-B alleles for most subjects in the first cohort. A few of the identified cytomegalovirus-associated TCR beta chains were confirmed in vitro to be specific for cytomegalovirus antigens. According to a later genetic analysis, donors in an Asian-associated ancestry cluster had fewer N-insertions in productive TCRs than the approximately 630-donor mean. In a later analysis, HLA-associated TCR beta chains were found to be more clonally expanded and to have lower generation probabilities than equally common non-associated chains. Across donors, most TCR sequences were observed very rarely, whereas some public TCRs were present in many individuals. HLA typing was unavailable for some donors at each locus, so association tests used only the typed subset. The authors suggested that the approach could potentially be extended to other disease states and immunological phenotypes. The study gave a list of some 150 TCR beta chains associated with cytomegalovirus. In a later analysis, most CMV-associated TCR beta chains were found to appear HLA-restricted, with HLA associations seemingly driven largely by CMV exposure. Correlated functional status among segregating V segments might be attributable to linkage disequilibrium, but an unknown experimental factor could not be ruled out. At a false discovery rate of 0.05, a later analysis linked around 15,000 TCR beta sequences to specific HLA alleles. Broadly in line with IMGT annotations, most TCR beta V segments showed up in productive rearrangements about 87% or about 30% of the time in an earlier analysis of around 600 of the donors. Assigning TCR associations to individual alleles was difficult when HLA alleles, especially DR and DQ, strongly co-occurred. Over 15 rarely observed V segments, including chromosome 9 orphons, were excluded from the earlier analysis of some 590 of the donors because counts were too low. Roughly uniform sequencing depth across donors was assumed in presence/absence analyses, although this assumption may not hold. A later genetic analysis associated a missense DCLRE1C variant with V-gene and J-gene trimming of TCR beta chains, and an independent cohort replicated the association. Only TCR beta chains were sequenced in this cohort, and the absence of alpha or paired-chain data limited detectable features. In both the original and validation cohorts, the classifier was reported to diagnose cytomegalovirus status with high specificity and sensitivity.

The cohort consisted of some 670 healthy bone marrow donors. Cohort members were all nominally healthy when sampled, although unrecorded immune exposures were likely present. The donor tested CMV seropositive, placing the donor among the 290 or so seropositive members of the cohort. Every donor gave a peripheral blood sample, and the peripheral blood mononuclear cells from that sample were used for TCR beta sequencing. The Qiagen DNeasy Blood Extraction Kit was used to extract genomic DNA from the blood cell samples. Regarding this clone: No antigen is known for it. Base-call qualities are not available, and no considerably larger clone is one nucleotide away.

To prepare the library, the immunoSEQ multiplex PCR assay was applied. For the multiplex PCR, a mixture combining 60 forward primers for TCR Vbeta segments and 13 reverse primers for TCR Jbeta segments was used. Amplification of the CDR3 region of rearranged TCR beta genes was performed with a multiplex PCR assay on genomic DNA. On the Illumina HiSeq System, the amplified TCR beta libraries were sequenced as 87-base-pair reads. Under the source paper's analysis protocol: In a later analysis, 70 million to 95 million unique TCR beta chains were counted across the 500 to 700 repertoires, and approximately 9.9 million of these chains were shared by at least two donors. Raw reads were error-corrected and collapsed into unique sequences with a nearest-neighbor algorithm that merged closely related sequences to remove PCR and sequencing errors. To assign V, D and J gene segments, CDR3 sequences were aligned to IMGT reference sequences. For a sequence to be retained, a match of at least six nucleotides was required to both a V gene segment and a J gene segment. A rearrangement was called productive if the CDR3 had no stop codons and remained in frame with V and J, and every other rearrangement was called non-productive. Following IMGT convention, CDR3 was defined as the stretch from the second conserved V-encoded cysteine up to the conserved J-encoded phenylalanine. The earlier analysis of about 500 of the donors excluded sequences that lacked an unambiguous match to a single V gene segment. An earlier analysis of just under 600 of the donors called V segments functional above 56.7% productive rearrangements and segregating when the between-donor standard deviation exceeded 5%. A statistical classification framework was developed to diagnose cytomegalovirus status using the catalog of TCR beta chain sequences. In a later analysis, TCR nucleotide sequences were compared against IMGT/GENE-DB human TR gene sequences so that V and J genes could be assigned. In a later analysis, CDR3 sequences and most-parsimonious VDJ recombination scenarios were assigned using the TCRdist pipeline. In a later analysis, each TCR beta chain was defined by its CDR3 amino acid sequence together with its V-gene family, and reads lacking a unique V-gene family were excluded. To address suspected cross-contamination and a sequencing artifact, a later analysis removed approximately 590 highly shared, low-generation-probability nucleotide sequences. A later analysis calculated a clonal expansion index for each public chain from normalized within-repertoire ranks of inferred template counts. In a later analysis, generation probabilities were computed using a VDJ recombination model fitted to out-of-frame rearrangements, and the results were checked against IGoR. Hypergeometric tests were used in a later analysis to score TCR-TCR, TCR-HLA and TCR-CMV co-occurrence, with a repertoire-size bias correction applied to the TCR pairs. In a later analysis, false discovery rates were estimated by permuting HLA or CMV assignments 20 times. In a later analysis, co-occurring TCRs were grouped using DBSCAN, with TCRdist sequence similarity added in when clustering inside HLA-allele-positive subsets. Repertoires with fewer than 30,000 or more than 120,000 public chains, plus five repertoires with anomalous nucleotide sharing, were excluded from co-occurrence clustering. What TCRdb holds here is the immuneACCESS table cut down to in-frame rearrangements. Part of the clones is not present; checked against another copy, under half of the missing clones reflect an unresolved V gene, and the others are unexplained. Clone size and V and J calls were adopted from that table, with D and trimming inferred from the DNA. For this sample there are 150,000 or so clones; less than 65% appear just once. Approximately 2.9% of the sample comes from the top ten.

This TCR came from a young woman in good health and CMV-seropositive. Sample: PBMCs.

The CDR3 protein sequence reads: CARSLRWRRPGHRSVPLHF. The DNA is TGTGCCAGAAGCTTGCGATGGCGACGACCGGGACACCGGTCCGTTCCCCTCCACTTT. The sequence links TRBV5-3 to TRBJ1-6, and possibly TRBD1, on 6 matching bases. TRBV5-3 belongs to the ORF category, with a function that is uncertain. The CDR3 spans 19 residues, from the cysteine through the phenylalanine. Only the CDR3 region is kept as DNA, spanning 57 bases read in frame from base 1. Deletion took 1 base off V and 13 bases off J, with a span of 30 bases between the germline ends.